Included here is one T cell receptor beta chain sequence, with context. The CDR3 has 16 amino acids. Germline V gives CDR1 WSHSY, CDR2 SAAADI. Between the trimmed V and J ends, which lost 3 bases and 0 bases, there was a span of 14 bases. This entry is derived from a study of blood T cell repertoires in COVID-19. Generated by immunoSEQ multiplex PCR, the TCRdb table keeps only in-frame clones and is missing some. This table holds roughly 330,000 clones, around 82% found once. The chain is built from TRBV10-2 and TRBJ1-1; D perhaps matches TRBD1 (6 bases). The TCR originated in a woman between 45 and 60 years old with acute or convalescent COVID-19. The sample was peripheral blood. Here the CDR3 reads CASSEVQWDMNTEAFF. CDR3 coding DNA: TGCGCCAGCAGTGAAGTACAGTGGGACATGAACACTGAAGCTTTCTTT.